This T cell receptor beta chain is drawn from a study of metastatic and nonmetastatic thyroid tumors. Study as a whole: The authors compared repertoires across blood and tumor or nodule tissue from malignant and benign thyroid patients.

Original handling: Researchers built a distant-metastasis classifier for papillary thyroid cancer that drew on CDR3 differences across clinicopathological groups. TCRdb recomputed clones from the PCR reads via MiXCR. The V and J calls come from TCRdb's annotation, not from the publication. The sample holds 21,000 or so clones, roughly 16% seen once. This clone occurred many times. As yet, its antigen is unknown. This CDR3 spans 14 amino acids. V lost 1 base and J lost 6, with 11 bases in between. Each patient went into thyroid surgery without having received any treatment. Study-level results: The study reportedly found significantly higher TCR beta diversity in malignant thyroid tumors than benign nodules, in blood and tumor.

The sample was blood. The V and J genes are TRBV12-3 or TRBV12-4 and TRBJ2-3, with a tentative D call TRBD2 (6 bases). The source of this sequence is a female donor with papillary thyroid cancer or a benign thyroid nodule (not recorded which). Some clones in this sample may be carry-over from other donors' samples. The CDR3 coding sequence is TGTGCCAGCAGTTTAGGCTGGGGGGTTGATACGCAGTATTTT. Translation gives CASSLGWGVDTQYF.